This T cell receptor beta chain was recovered during a study of vaccination and CD4 T cells after COVID-19. In the study overall: Blood was drawn a median roughly 66 days post second dose, range 14 to 241. General observations from the study: Only after vaccination were a median about 87% of convalescents' reactive clones seen. Convalescent participants were relatively few, and none had early post-infection timepoints studied.

Stated treatment: roughly 10-day PBMC culture with coronavirus spike peptide pools or control peptides (ViraFEST assay). Worth noting for this clonotype: The antigen is unknown.

Cultured CD4+ T cell DNA was sequenced using the Oncomine TCR Beta short-read assay. TCRdb re-called the PCR reads through MiXCR, storing one row per CDR3 protein. The table shows about 9,100 distinct CDR3 sequences, with approximately 67% occurring only once. CDR1 is LNHDA, CDR2 SQIVND, per germline (reference sequence). Trimming at V came to 5 bases and at J to 2 bases, leaving 8 bases not matched to a gene. The length of the CDR3 is 16 residues. Sequenced: CD4+ T cells from blood, cultured in vitro. The TCR sequence derives from a human donor who had recovered from COVID-19. This chain connects TRBV19 to TRBJ2-3; 9 bases are a match to TRBD2. The CDR3 bases are TGTGCCAGTAGTCCAGGGACTAGCCCTCACACAGATACGCAGTATTTT. Its translation is CASSPGTSPHTDTQYF. Supplemented by reference TRBV19 and TRBJ2-3, the full variable domain reads DGGITQSPKYLFRKEGQNVTLSCEQNLNHDAMYWYRQDPGQGLRLIYYSQIVNDFQKGDIAEGYSVSREKKESFPLTVTSAQKNPTAFYLCASSPGTSPHTDTQYFGPGTRLTVL.